One sample yielded the 15 T cell receptor beta chains listed below, sequenced in a study of blood T cell repertoires in COVID-19 (dated by TCRdb to 2018 to 2021). The receptor library was made with the immunoSEQ multiplex PCR assay. TCRdb retrieved this table from immuneACCESS and kept in-frame rearrangements only. Not all clones are present; in checked studies, unresolved V genes account for under half, and no reason is known for the remainder. The sample data list about 280,000 clones, and approximately 78% of these were observed just once. Of the sample, about 5% falls within the top ten clones. Sequences were obtained from PBMCs or T cells enriched from blood (not recorded which). The receptor set was obtained from a man aged 35 to 55 who had been exposed to COVID-19.

The chain links TRBV24-1 to TRBJ2-3; 13 bases map to TRBD2. This CDR3 has 19 residues. Per the germline V gene, CDR1 is KGHDR and CDR2 is SFDVKD. V shed 7 bases and J 1 base; nucleotides not matched to a gene: 13. CDR3 in amino acids: CATSPTSGRSQAGTDTQYF. In nucleotides, the CDR3 is TGTGCCACCAGCCCGACTAGCGGGAGGTCTCAAGCAGGCACAGATACGCAGTATTTT.

This rearrangement joins TRBV24-1 to TRBJ1-3, with no clear D. This CDR3 contains 14 residues. V lost 5 bases and J lost 1, with 8 bases in between. Germline values: CDR1 KGHDR, CDR2 SFDVKD. The CDR3 protein is CATSVPSSGNTIYF. CDR3 DNA: TGTGCCACCAGTGTTCCTTCTTCTGGAAACACCATATATTTT.

The rearrangement uses TRBV7-9 and TRBJ1-6; D possibly corresponds to TRBD1 (6 bases). The CDR3 loop spans 19 amino acids. Per the germline V gene, CDR1 is SEHNR and CDR2 is FQNEAQ (reference sequence). V shed 3 bases and J shed 0 bases, with 18 bases lying between them. CDR3 sequence reads: CASSFRQERSSSYNSPLHF. The CDR3 region has the DNA TGTGCCAGCAGCTTCCGACAGGAAAGATCGAGCTCCTATAATTCACCCCTCCACTTT.

The chain has TRBV19 and TRBJ2-2; TRBD1 aligns across 8 bases. Losses at the gene ends were 4 bases for V and 5 bases for J; bases not matched to a gene: 15. This CDR3 is 18 amino acids long. Germline lookup yields CDR1 LNHDA and CDR2 SQIVND (reference sequence). The CDR3 coding sequence is TGTGCCAGTAGTAGGAAACCCCTAGGGCAGGGGGCGACCGGGGAGCTGTTTTTT. It encodes CASSRKPLGQGATGELFF.

The chain uses TRBV6-4 and TRBJ2-7; D unresolved. Trimming left V 4 bases short and J 0 bases short, with 7 bases between. CDR1 is MRHNA and CDR2 is SNTAGT in the germline V gene. CDR3 size: 13 residues. The CDR3 spells CASSAYPSYEQYF. In DNA form, the CDR3 reads TGTGCCAGCAGTGCCTACCCCTCCTACGAGCAGTACTTC.

This chain links TRBV9 with TRBJ2-7; D is unclear. The CDR3 loop spans 13 amino acids. Germline V gene sequence: CDR1 SGDLS, CDR2 YYNGEE. Trimming removed 0 bases from V and 3 bases from J, with 7 bases in between. CDR3 residues: CASSVAPVYEQYF. As DNA, the CDR3 is TGTGCCAGCAGCGTAGCTCCGGTCTACGAGCAGTACTTC.

The rearrangement joins TRBV11-2 to TRBJ2-3; 9 bases agree with TRBD2. Per germline, CDR1 SGHAT and CDR2 FQNNGV. The ends lost 7 bases at V and 4 bases at J; junction bases unmatched: 15. This CDR3 spans 17 amino acids. DNA for the CDR3: TGTGCCAGCAACTCACTCGGGGCGGGAGGGCCCTCAGATACGCAGTATTTT. Translation: CASNSLGAGGPSDTQYF. Looking up the rest from reference TRBV11-2 and TRBJ2-3 gives the full variable domain: EAGVAQSPRYKIIEKRQSVAFWCNPISGHATLYWYQQILGQGPKLLIQFQNNGVVDDSQLPKDRFSAERLKGVDSTLKIQPAKLEDSAVYLCASNSLGAGGPSDTQYFGPGTRLTVL.

The chain links TRBV29-1 to TRBJ1-1; D perhaps matches TRBD1 (5 bases). Trimming cost V 7 bases and J 9 bases, with 15 bases left between them. CDR3 length: 11 amino acids. CDR1 is SQVTM and CDR2 is ANQGSEA in the germline V gene. CDR3 amino acids: CSADGAGQAFF. In DNA form, the CDR3 reads TGCAGCGCTGATGGTGCAGGGCAAGCTTTCTTT.

This clone was detected only a few times. The genes are TRBV2 and TRBJ2-7, with 7 bases aligning to TRBD1. The CDR3 sequence is 14 residues long. V was pared by 4 bases and J by 4 bases, with 7 bases of the junction left unmatched. Germline V gene lookup returns CDR1 SNHLY and CDR2 FYNNEI. This chain's CDR3 is CASSGNRGQYEQYF. The CDR3 DNA sequence: TGTGCCAGCAGTGGGAATAGGGGGCAATACGAGCAGTACTTC.

The chain employs TRBV7-6 and TRBJ2-1; TRBD2 aligns across 9 bases. Germline V gene sequence: CDR1 SGHVS, CDR2 FNYEAQ. The CDR3 contains 19 residues. V gave up 1 base and J gave up 4 bases; unmatched junction bases: 14. The CDR3, as DNA: TGTGCCAGCAGCTTAGGGTCGCGTCGGCGGGAGGGCCTATACAATGAGCAGTTCTTC. As protein: CASSLGSRRREGLYNEQFF.

The rearrangement links TRBV20-1 to TRBJ1-1; no clear D gene. The CDR3 runs 16 residues. The V gene's germline CDR1 is DFQATT and CDR2 SNEGSKA (reference sequence). The V end lost 3 bases, the J end lost 0 bases, and 17 bases lay between the germline ends. CDR3 in DNA: TGCAGTGCTAGTGACCCAAGCCCAGGCCTGAACACTGAAGCTTTCTTT. Encoded protein: CSASDPSPGLNTEAFF.

The chain carries TRBV13 and TRBJ1-1, with D possibly matching TRBD1 (5 bases). V was pared by 4 bases and J by 11 bases, with 14 bases between. Germline V gene lookup returns CDR1 PRHDT and CDR2 FYEKMQ (reference sequence). This CDR3 region has 12 residues. The CDR3: CASSSGVREAFF. The CDR3 nucleotides read TGTGCCAGCAGCTCGGGGGTCCGGGAGGCTTTCTTT.

V usage is TRBV6-5 and J usage is TRBJ2-7, with 13 bases aligning to TRBD2. The V gene's germline CDR1 is MNHEY and CDR2 SVGAGI. Germline trimming cut 6 bases from V and 9 bases from J; bases unmatched to any gene: 11. The CDR3 is made up of 15 amino acids. In DNA, the CDR3 is TGTGCCAGCAGGGGGACTAGCGGGGCTACGACGGGGCAGTACTTC. It codes for CASRGTSGATTGQYF.

The chain recombines TRBV7-2 with TRBJ2-7; a weak D match, TRBD1 (6 bases). V dropped 6 bases and J dropped 2 bases, with 14 bases sitting between them. The germline V gene has CDR1 SGHTA and CDR2 FQGNSA. The CDR3 contains 14 residues. The CDR3 region has the DNA TGTGCCAGCAGTCCTTGGCAGGGGACCTACGAGCAGTACTTC. Its protein is CASSPWQGTYEQYF.

The CDR3 region is CASSSNPTTANYGYTF. The CDR3 coding sequence is TGTGCCAGCAGTTCAAACCCCACGACAGCCAACTATGGCTACACCTTC. The chain joins TRBV6-5 to TRBJ1-2; TRBD1 might be the D (5 bases). The CDR3 runs to 16 residues. Trimming stripped 4 bases from V and 2 bases from J, with 17 bases between. The germline CDR1 and CDR2 sequences are MNHEY and SVGAGI.